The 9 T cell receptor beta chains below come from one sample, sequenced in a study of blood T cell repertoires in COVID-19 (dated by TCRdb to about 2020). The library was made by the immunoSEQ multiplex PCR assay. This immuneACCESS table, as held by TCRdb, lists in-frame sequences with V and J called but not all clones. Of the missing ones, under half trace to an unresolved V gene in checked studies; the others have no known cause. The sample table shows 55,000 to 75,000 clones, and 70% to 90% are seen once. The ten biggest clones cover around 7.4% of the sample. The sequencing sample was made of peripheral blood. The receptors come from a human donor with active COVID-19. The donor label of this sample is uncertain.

The CDR3 reads CASSHGSPGYEQYF. DNA of the CDR3: TGTGCCAGCAGCCACGGCTCACCGGGCTACGAGCAGTACTTC. This sequence joins TRBV11-3 and TRBJ2-7, with D uncertain. This CDR3 contains 14 residues. The germline V gene encodes CDR1 SGHNT and CDR2 YENEEA. V shed 5 bases and J shed 3 bases, with 14 bases lying between them.

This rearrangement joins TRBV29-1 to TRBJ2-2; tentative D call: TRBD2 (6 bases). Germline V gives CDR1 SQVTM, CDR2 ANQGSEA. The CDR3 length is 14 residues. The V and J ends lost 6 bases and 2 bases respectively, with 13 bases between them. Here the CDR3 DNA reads TGCAGCGTGGGTGGGGCGGGAAACACCGGGGAGCTGTTTTTT. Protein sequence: CSVGGAGNTGELFF.

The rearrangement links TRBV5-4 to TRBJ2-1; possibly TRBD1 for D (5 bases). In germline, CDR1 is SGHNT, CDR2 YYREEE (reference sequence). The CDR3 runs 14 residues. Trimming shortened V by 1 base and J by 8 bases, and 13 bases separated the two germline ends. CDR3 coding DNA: TGTGCCAGCAGCTTGCTGTCAGGGCGAGATGAGCAGTTCTTC. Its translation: CASSLLSGRDEQFF.

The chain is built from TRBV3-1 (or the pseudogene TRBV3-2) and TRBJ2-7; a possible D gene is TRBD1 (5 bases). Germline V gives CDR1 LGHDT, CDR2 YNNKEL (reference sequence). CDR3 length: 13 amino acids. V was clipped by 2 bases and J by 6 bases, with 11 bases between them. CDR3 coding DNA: TGTGCCAGCAGCCAAATCGACAGCGCCGAGCAGTACTTC. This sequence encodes CASSQIDSAEQYF.

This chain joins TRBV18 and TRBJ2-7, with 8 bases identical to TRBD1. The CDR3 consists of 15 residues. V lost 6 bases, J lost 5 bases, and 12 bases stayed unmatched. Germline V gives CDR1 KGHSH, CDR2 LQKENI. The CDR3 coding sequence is TGTGCCAGCTCCCGCGAACGGACAGGGATCCACGAGCAGTACTTC. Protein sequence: CASSRERTGIHEQYF. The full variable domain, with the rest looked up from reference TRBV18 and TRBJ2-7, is NAGVMQNPRHLVRRRGQEARLRCSPMKGHSHVYWYRQLPEEGLKFMVYLQKENIIDESGMPKERFSAEFPKEGPSILRIQQVVRGDSAAYFCASSRERTGIHEQYFGPGTRLTVT.

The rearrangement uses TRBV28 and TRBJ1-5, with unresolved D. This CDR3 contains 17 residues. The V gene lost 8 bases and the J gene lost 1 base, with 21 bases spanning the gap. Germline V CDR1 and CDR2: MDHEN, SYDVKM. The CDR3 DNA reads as TGTGCCAGCGCTCCCCCGCCCCGGGTACGGAGCAATCAGCCCCAGCATTTT. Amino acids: CASAPPPRVRSNQPQHF.

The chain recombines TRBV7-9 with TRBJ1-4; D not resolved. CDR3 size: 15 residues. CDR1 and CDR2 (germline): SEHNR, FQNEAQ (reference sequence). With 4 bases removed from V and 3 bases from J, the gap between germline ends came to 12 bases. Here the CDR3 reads CASSSTPWANEKLFF. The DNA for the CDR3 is TGTGCCAGCAGCTCGACTCCATGGGCTAATGAAAAACTGTTTTTT.

CDR3 sequence (DNA): TGCAGCGTTGAAGGAAGCACAGGGCGAGGAGCTTTCTTT. Amino acid sequence: CSVEGSTGRGAFF. The chain joins TRBV29-1 to TRBJ1-1; tentative D call: TRBD1 (6 bases). Germline V gene data show CDR1 as SQVTM and CDR2 as ANQGSEA. Trimming pared 1 base from V and 10 bases from J, leaving 16 bases between. CDR3 length: 13 amino acids. The variable domain in full, with the rest retrieved from reference TRBV29-1 and TRBJ1-1, is SAVISQKPSRDICQRGTSLTIQCQVDSQVTMMFWYRQQPGQSLTLIATANQGSEATYESGFVIDKFPISRPNLTFSTLTVSNMSPEDSSIYLCSVEGSTGRGAFFGQGTRLTVV.

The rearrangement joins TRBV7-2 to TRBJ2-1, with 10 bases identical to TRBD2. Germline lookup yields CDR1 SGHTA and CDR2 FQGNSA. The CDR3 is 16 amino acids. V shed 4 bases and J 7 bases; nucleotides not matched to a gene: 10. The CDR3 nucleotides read TGTGCCAGCAGCTCCCGAGCGGGAGGGTCGGGAAATGAGCAGTTCTTC. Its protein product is CASSSRAGGSGNEQFF.